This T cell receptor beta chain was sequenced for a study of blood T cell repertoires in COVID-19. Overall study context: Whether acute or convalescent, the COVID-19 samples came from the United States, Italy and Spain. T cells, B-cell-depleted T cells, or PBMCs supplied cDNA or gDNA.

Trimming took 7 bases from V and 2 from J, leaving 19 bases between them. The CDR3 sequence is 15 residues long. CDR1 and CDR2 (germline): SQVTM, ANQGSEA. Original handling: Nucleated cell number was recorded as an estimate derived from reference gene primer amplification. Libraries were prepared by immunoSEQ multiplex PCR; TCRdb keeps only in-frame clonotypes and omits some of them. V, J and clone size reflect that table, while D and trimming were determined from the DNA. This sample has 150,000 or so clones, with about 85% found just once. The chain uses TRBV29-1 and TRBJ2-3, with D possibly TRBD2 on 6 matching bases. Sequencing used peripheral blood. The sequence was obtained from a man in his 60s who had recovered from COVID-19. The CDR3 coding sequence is TGCAGCGCCCCAGCAAGCGGGCGCACCACAGATACGCAGTATTTT. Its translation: CSAPASGRTTDTQYF.